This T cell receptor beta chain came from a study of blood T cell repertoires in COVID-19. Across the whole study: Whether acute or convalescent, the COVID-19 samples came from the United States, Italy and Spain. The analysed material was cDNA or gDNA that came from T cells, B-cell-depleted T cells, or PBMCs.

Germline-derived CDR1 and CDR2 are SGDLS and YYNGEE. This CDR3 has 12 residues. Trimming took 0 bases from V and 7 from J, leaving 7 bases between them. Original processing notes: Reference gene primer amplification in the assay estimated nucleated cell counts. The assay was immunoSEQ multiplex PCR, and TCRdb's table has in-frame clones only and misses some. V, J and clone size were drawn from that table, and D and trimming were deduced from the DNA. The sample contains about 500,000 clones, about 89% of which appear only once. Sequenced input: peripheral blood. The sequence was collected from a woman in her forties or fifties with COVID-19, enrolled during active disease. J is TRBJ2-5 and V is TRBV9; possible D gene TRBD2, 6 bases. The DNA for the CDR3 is TGTGCCAGCAGCGTAGCAGCGGGGACCCAGTACTTC. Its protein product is CASSVAAGTQYF. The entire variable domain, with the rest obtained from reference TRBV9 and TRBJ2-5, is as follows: DSGVTQTPKHLITATGQRVTLRCSPRSGDLSVYWYQQSLDQGLQFLIQYYNGEERAKGNILERFSAQQFPDLHSELNLSSLELGDSALYFCASSVAAGTQYFGPGTRLLVL.